Below are 9 T cell receptor beta chains sequenced from a single sample in a study of CD8 T cells in ankylosing spondylitis. Their target antigens are unknown. Using its own MiXCR run on the 5' RACE reads, TCRdb lists one record per CDR3 protein. The sample holds under 250,000 distinct CDR3 sequences; roughly 6.6% are singletons and the top ten take around 14%. Study-level findings and limits: A motif of several highly homologous TCR beta variants was seen as apparently characteristic of ankylosing spondylitis blood.

Material for sequencing was blood, either unsorted or a sorted T cell fraction (not recorded which). The receptors come from a male donor with ankylosing spondylitis.

This clonotype was seen ten or more times. This CDR3 reads CASSHSPTEPYEQYF. CDR3 sequence (DNA): TGTGCCAGCAGCCATAGCCCTACAGAACCCTACGAGCAGTACTTC. The chain uses TRBV7-9 and TRBJ2-7; D is unclear. CDR3 length: 15 residues. Trimming cost V 5 bases and J 2 bases, with 16 bases left between them. The V gene's germline CDR1 is SEHNR and CDR2 FQNEAQ (reference sequence).

The sample holds a few counts of this clonotype. The chain carries TRBV7-2 and TRBJ2-5; unclear D gene. This CDR3 spans 16 amino acids. Germline V gene data show CDR1 as SGHTA and CDR2 as FQGNSA. Trimming left V 1 base short and J 1 base short, with 13 bases between. CDR3 nucleotide sequence: TGTGCCAGCAGCTTAGTCCTAACCCAGGTCCAAGAGACCCAGTACTTC. Amino acids: CASSLVLTQVQETQYF. The variable domain in full, with the rest retrieved from reference TRBV7-2 and TRBJ2-5, is GAGVSQSPSNKVTEKGKDVELRCDPISGHTALYWYRQSLGQGLEFLIYFQGNSAPDKSGLPSDRFSAERTGGSVSTLTIQRTQQEDSAVYLCASSLVLTQVQETQYFGPGTRLLVL.

A few counts support this clonotype. The chain has TRBV7-9 and TRBJ2-1; D gene uncertain. The V gene lost 2 bases and the J gene lost 0 bases, with 8 bases spanning the gap. The CDR3 is 15 residues long. Germline assignment: CDR1 SEHNR and CDR2 FQNEAQ (reference sequence). The CDR3 reads CASSLSSASYNEQFF. DNA of the CDR3: TGTGCCAGCAGCTTATCGTCAGCCTCCTACAATGAGCAGTTCTTC. The full variable domain, its missing parts supplied by reference TRBV7-9 and TRBJ2-1, is DTGVSQNPRHKITKRGQNVTFRCDPISEHNRLYWYRQTLGQGPEFLTYFQNEAQLEKSRLLSDRFSAERPKGSFSTLEIQRTEQGDSAMYLCASSLSSASYNEQFFGPGTRLTVL.

This clonotype has at least ten counts. V and J are TRBV4-3 and TRBJ2-3; a possible D gene is TRBD1 (6 bases). Germline V gene data show CDR1 as LGHNA and CDR2 as YSLEER. V lost 4 bases and J lost 0, with 11 bases in between. This CDR3 contains 15 residues. The DNA for the CDR3 is TGCGCCAGCAGCCCGGACAGTACTAGCACAGATACGCAGTATTTT. This encodes CASSPDSTSTDTQYF.

This clonotype was seen just once. CDR3 sequence reads: CASSPKERRTDTQYF. CDR3 nucleotide sequence: TGCGCCAGCAGCCCTAAAGAGCGGCGCACAGATACGCAGTATTTT. The genes are TRBV4-3 and TRBJ2-3; possible D gene TRBD2, 5 bases. Trimming took 4 bases from V and 1 from J, leaving 12 bases between them. This CDR3 has 15 amino acids. CDR1 is LGHNA and CDR2 is YSLEER in the germline V gene.

A few counts support this clonotype. V gene TRBV11-2 combines with J gene TRBJ2-1, with TRBD2 as a possible D gene (5 bases). This CDR3 region has 16 residues. In germline, CDR1 is SGHAT, CDR2 FQNNGV. The ends were cut back, 5 bases at V and 5 bases at J, with 19 bases in the middle. The chain's CDR3 is CASSLTRATLDNEQFF. CDR3 nucleotides: TGTGCCAGCAGCCTAACTAGGGCTACACTTGACAATGAGCAGTTCTTC.

This clonotype showed up many times. The chain is built from TRBV11-2 and TRBJ2-7; no reliable D call. V lost 3 bases and J lost 7, with 13 bases in between. The CDR3 extends over 13 amino acids. Germline values: CDR1 SGHAT, CDR2 FQNNGV. CDR3 loop: CASSLGTRWEQYF. The CDR3 coding sequence is TGTGCCAGCAGCTTGGGCACGCGGTGGGAGCAGTACTTC.

This clonotype has ten or more counts. The gene calls are TRBV12-3 or TRBV12-4 and TRBJ1-2, with 11 bases identical to TRBD1. V gave up 6 bases and J gave up 2 bases; unmatched junction bases: 8. This CDR3 comprises 16 residues. The CDR3 sequence: CASRYGTGGTNYGYTF. The CDR3 DNA follows: TGTGCCAGCAGATACGGGACAGGGGGAACCAACTATGGCTACACCTTC.

The table lists this clonotype with many counts. This chain joins TRBV5-1 and TRBJ2-1; D ambiguous. Germline assignment: CDR1 SGHRS and CDR2 YFSETQ. Trimming left V 4 bases short and J 8 bases short, with 10 bases between. This CDR3 region has 12 residues. CDR3: CASSHEGDEQFF. The CDR3 region has the DNA TGCGCCAGCAGCCATGAAGGAGATGAGCAGTTCTTC.